These T cell receptor beta chains were read from a single sample in a study of blood T cell repertoires in COVID-19. Using immunoSEQ multiplex PCR, the repertoire was profiled, and TCRdb retains in-frame clones only, with some absent. Among some 140,000 clones, under 85% were seen once, and the ten largest hold around 0.63%. The specimen was peripheral blood. The receptors shown here come from a man between 60 and 70 years old with COVID-19, enrolled during active disease. Each CDR3 is given with its conserved first and last residue. Each record gives: J gene, V gene, D gene, clone size, CDR3 protein, CDR3 DNA. D genes are given only for firm matches. Clone size, where shown, is once, few, many, or a class for clones that have expanded.

TRBJ1-1	TRBV7-8	TRBD1	NA	CASSPDRRNTEAFF	TGTGCCAGCAGCCCGGACAGGAGGAACACTGAAGCTTTCTTT
TRBJ1-1	TRBV7-8	TRBD1	NA	CASSPWGQGGGNTEAFF	TGTGCCAGCAGCCCGTGGGGACAGGGCGGAGGAAACACTGAAGCTTTCTTT
TRBJ1-1	TRBV7-9	NA	NA	CASSPRRGLNTEAFF	TGTGCCAGCAGCCCAAGGCGGGGGTTGAACACTGAAGCTTTCTTT
TRBJ2-1	TRBV3-1/TRBV3-2	TRBD2	few	CARIEREGGEQFF	TGTGCCAGGATAGAGCGGGAGGGTGGTGAGCAGTTCTTC
TRBJ2-3	TRBV27	TRBD1	NA	CASSLSTGGASDTQYF	TGTGCCAGCAGTTTGAGTACAGGGGGCGCCTCGGATACGCAGTATTTT
TRBJ2-1	TRBV18	NA	NA	CASSLLYNEQFF	TGTGCCAGCTCACTACTGTACAATGAGCAGTTCTTC
TRBJ2-6	TRBV2	NA	NA	CASSQAGGGANVLTF	TGTGCCAGCAGCCAAGCCGGGGGAGGGGCCAACGTCCTGACTTTC
TRBJ1-2	TRBV19	NA	NA	CASSSFLPAF	TGTGCCAGTAGTTCTTTCCTGCCGGCCTTC
TRBJ2-3	TRBV5-5	NA	NA	CASMRVATDTQYF	TGTGCCAGTATGAGAGTCGCCACAGATACGCAGTATTTT
TRBJ2-1	TRBV3-1/TRBV3-2	TRBD1	NA	CASRPTGGVGNEQFF	TGTGCCAGCAGGCCTACAGGGGGCGTAGGGAATGAGCAGTTCTTC
TRBJ2-1	TRBV7-2	TRBD1	NA	CASSPRGGQGFNEQFF	TGTGCCAGCAGCCCGAGGGGGGGACAGGGGTTCAATGAGCAGTTCTTC
TRBJ1-5	TRBV6-1	TRBD1	few	CASSGDRGIFYNQPQHF	TGTGCCAGCAGTGGGGACAGGGGGATCTTTTACAATCAGCCCCAGCATTTT
TRBJ2-5	TRBV7-2	TRBD2	NA	CASSLGSLAGGHQETQYF	TGTGCCAGCAGCTTAGGGTCCCTAGCGGGGGGGCATCAAGAGACCCAGTACTTC
TRBJ1-2	TRBV18	NA	NA	CASSPQGPTNYGYTF	TGTGCCAGCTCACCACAGGGGCCCACTAACTATGGCTACACCTTC
TRBJ1-2	TRBV24-1	TRBD1	NA	CATSDTDRDYGYTF	TGTGCCACCAGTGACACTGACAGGGACTATGGCTACACCTTC
TRBJ2-1	TRBV6-2/TRBV6-3	TRBD1	NA	CASSYSAGQGEVLGEQFF	TGTGCCAGCAGTTACTCCGCAGGACAGGGGGAGGTTTTAGGTGAGCAGTTCTTC
TRBJ1-6	TRBV27	TRBD1	few	CASSLQGAVNSPLHF	TGTGCCAGCAGTCTACAGGGGGCGGTTAATTCACCCCTCCACTTT
TRBJ1-2	TRBV24-1	TRBD1	NA	CATRDRTNYGYTF	TGTGCCACTAGGGACAGGACTAACTATGGCTACACCTTC
TRBJ1-2	TRBV7-6	NA	NA	CASSLARRGGYTF	TGTGCCAGCAGCTTAGCGCGGAGGGGAGGCTACACCTTC
TRBJ2-7	TRBV2	TRBD1	once	CASCRDRESYEQYF	TGTGCCAGTTGCCGGGACAGGGAGTCCTACGAGCAGTACTTC
TRBJ2-7	TRBV2	NA	NA	CASSGERFFIEQYF	TGTGCCAGCAGTGGGGAGCGGTTTTTCATAGAGCAGTACTTC
TRBJ1-5	TRBV7-9	TRBD1	NA	CASSSGTGADQPQHF	TGTGCCAGCAGCTCCGGGACAGGGGCGGATCAGCCCCAGCATTTT
TRBJ2-5	TRBV11-3	TRBD1	NA	CASSKDRGPWETQYF	TGTGCCAGCAGCAAGGACAGGGGGCCGTGGGAGACCCAGTACTTC
TRBJ1-5	TRBV6-6	NA	NA	CASSYSTQISNQPQHF	TGTGCCAGCAGTTACTCGACACAGATTAGCAATCAGCCCCAGCATTTT
TRBJ2-7	TRBV6-2/TRBV6-3	NA	NA	CASSYVPSSEQYF	TGTGCCAGCAGTTACGTTCCTAGTTCCGAGCAGTACTTC
TRBJ1-6	TRBV7-2	NA	NA	CASSLGEVTNSPLHF	TGTGCCAGCAGCTTAGGGGAGGTAACTAATTCACCCCTCCACTTT
TRBJ1-5	TRBV19	TRBD1	NA	CASSTIGTGGNQPQHF	TGTGCCAGTAGTACTATCGGGACAGGGGGCAATCAGCCCCAGCATTTT
TRBJ1-5	TRBV6-6	NA	NA	CASTLNNQPQHF	TGTGCCAGCACCCTAAACAATCAGCCCCAGCATTTT
TRBJ2-2	TRBV27	NA	few	CASSFGVTNTGELFF	TGTGCCAGCAGTTTCGGGGTGACGAACACCGGGGAGCTGTTTTTT
TRBJ1-5	TRBV6-6	TRBD1	NA	CASSYGQEVRQPQHF	TGTGCCAGCAGTTACGGACAGGAGGTTCGTCAGCCCCAGCATTTT
TRBJ1-4	TRBV6-5	NA	NA	CASHQTGANEKLFF	TGTGCCAGCCATCAGACAGGCGCTAATGAAAAACTGTTTTTT
TRBJ1-2	TRBV5-1	TRBD1	once	CASSWGQGMGDGYTF	TGCGCCAGCAGCTGGGGACAGGGGATGGGCGATGGCTACACCTTC
TRBJ2-2	TRBV2	TRBD1	NA	CASSFPQDRASGELFF	TGTGCCAGCAGTTTTCCGCAGGACAGGGCGAGCGGGGAGCTGTTTTTT
TRBJ2-1	TRBV28	TRBD1	NA	CASSSRGQGEIEQFF	TGTGCCAGCAGTTCTAGGGGACAGGGGGAGATTGAGCAGTTCTTC
TRBJ1-2	TRBV27	TRBD1	NA	CASSPKDRFGYTF	TGTGCCAGCAGCCCTAAGGACAGGTTCGGCTACACCTTC
TRBJ1-1	TRBV19	NA	NA	CASSYRWATEAFF	TGTGCCAGTAGTTACAGGTGGGCCACTGAAGCTTTCTTT
TRBJ1-6	TRBV6-5	NA	NA	CASSRLDSPLHF	TGTGCCAGCAGTAGACTGGATTCACCCCTCCACTTT
TRBJ2-1	TRBV28	TRBD2	NA	CASSLASGGAYNEQFF	TGTGCCAGCAGTTTGGCCAGCGGGGGGGCCTACAATGAGCAGTTCTTC
TRBJ2-5	TRBV5-4	TRBD1	NA	CASSVGGPGGIETQYF	TGTGCCAGCAGCGTAGGCGGTCCAGGGGGCATTGAGACCCAGTACTTC
TRBJ2-5	TRBV19	NA	NA	CASSIKGAVETQYF	TGTGCCAGTAGTATAAAAGGGGCAGTAGAGACCCAGTACTTC
TRBJ2-5	TRBV7-2	NA	NA	CASSFDRLSKETQYF	TGTGCCAGCAGCTTCGACAGGCTCTCTAAGGAGACCCAGTACTTC
TRBJ1-1	TRBV6-6	TRBD1	NA	CASSQGQGASVNTEAFF	TGTGCCAGCAGTCAGGGACAGGGGGCTAGTGTGAACACTGAAGCTTTCTTT
TRBJ2-7	TRBV3-1/TRBV3-2	TRBD2	once	CASSQGLAGTYEQYF	TGTGCCAGCAGCCAAGGACTAGCGGGAACCTACGAGCAGTACTTC
TRBJ1-3	TRBV9	NA	NA	CASRGDSGNTIYF	TGTGCCAGCCGGGGTGACTCTGGAAACACCATATATTTT